This T cell receptor beta chain stems from a study of T cells in Graves' hyperthyroidism and ophthalmopathy. PBMCs stemmed from around 9.3 ml fresh peripheral blood. The investigators amplified TCR beta CDR3 regions from RNA transcripts. First-round RT-PCR of the TCR CDR3 relied on the HTBI primer set. TCRdb reanalysed the multiplex PCR reads using MiXCR and keeps one entry per CDR3 protein. This sample has 530,000 or so distinct CDR3 sequences; about a sixth occur once, and the top ten carry under 20%. V dropped 11 bases and J dropped 4; count of bases not matched to a gene: 6. This CDR3 has 12 residues. Germline assignment: CDR1 SGHTA and CDR2 FQGNSA.

The receptor comes from a woman aged 18-35 years with Graves' ophthalmopathy. Sequencing input: blood. The genes are TRBV7-2 and TRBJ1-1, with 8 bases aligning to TRBD1. The CDR3 sequence is CAGQGGSTEAFF. CDR3 bases: TGTGCCGGACAGGGCGGGAGCACTGAAGCTTTCTTT.